The rows below give T cell receptor beta chains drawn from one sample of a study of human T cells and chemical hapten exposure. TCRdb processed the RACE reads anew with MiXCR; each CDR3 protein has one entry. The sample carries about 250,000 distinct CDR3 sequences, about 7.7% recorded once. The starting material was whole blood, obtained in connection with sensitization to the hapten diphenylcyclopropenone (DPC). The receptors come from a man between 18 and 29 years old with alopecia areata. Some clones in this sample may be carry-over from other donors' samples. The CDR3 runs from the conserved cysteine through the conserved F or W. The D gene is left open where the match is weak. The size entry is marked missing in some rows and otherwise reads once, few, many or a size class.

TRBD1	TRBV29-1	13	NA	TRBJ1-2	CSVEEGTVYGYTF	TGCAGCGTTGAAGAAGGGACAGTCTATGGCTACACCTTC
TRBD1	TRBV4-2	14	NA	TRBJ2-7	CASSPRTGDYEQYF	TGTGCCAGCAGCCCACGGACAGGAGACTACGAGCAGTACTTC
NA	TRBV6-2/TRBV6-3	15	few	TRBJ2-3	CASSPIEAGWDTQYF	TGTGCCAGCAGTCCCATCGAGGCTGGCTGGGATACGCAGTATTTT
NA	TRBV7-2	14	NA	TRBJ1-5	CASKPSVGNQPQHF	TGTGCCAGCAAACCCTCCGTCGGGAATCAGCCCCAGCATTTT
NA	TRBV7-9	18	few	TRBJ1-1	CASSLAGDLLALNTEAFF	TGTGCCAGCAGCTTAGCCGGTGATTTGTTGGCATTGAACACTGAAGCTTTCTTT
TRBD2	TRBV29-1	15	many	TRBJ2-3	CSNSRLAGDTDTQYF	TGCAGCAACTCGAGACTAGCGGGGGACACAGATACGCAGTATTTT
NA	TRBV7-9	15	few	TRBJ2-4	CASSLAGTGKNIQYF	TGTGCCAGCAGCTTAGCGGGGACTGGCAAAAACATTCAGTACTTC
NA	TRBV11-2	17	few	TRBJ2-7	CASSPPPALTPYYEQYF	TGTGCCAGCAGCCCTCCCCCGGCGCTGACCCCCTACTACGAGCAGTACTTC
NA	TRBV7-9	13	many	TRBJ2-2	CASSAGITGELFF	TGTGCCAGCAGCGCAGGGATCACCGGGGAGCTGTTTTTT
TRBD1	TRBV29-1	13	many	TRBJ2-7	CSVGTGVLHEQYF	TGCAGCGTTGGGACAGGGGTTTTGCACGAGCAGTACTTC
NA	TRBV4-1	15	NA	TRBJ2-1	CASSQDADSYNEQFF	TGCGCCAGCAGCCAAGATGCGGATTCCTACAATGAGCAGTTCTTC
TRBD1	TRBV6-5	15	NA	TRBJ2-1	CASRTRDRVNDEQFF	TGTGCCAGCAGAACGCGGGACAGGGTAAACGATGAGCAGTTCTTC
TRBD2	TRBV6-2/TRBV6-3	16	NA	TRBJ2-5	CASSYSLASGQETQYF	TGTGCCAGCAGTTACTCGCTGGCTAGCGGGCAAGAGACCCAGTACTTC
NA	TRBV6-2/TRBV6-3	13	NA	TRBJ2-3	CASSWGPLATQYF	TGTGCCAGCAGTTGGGGGCCTCTCGCTACGCAGTATTTT
NA	TRBV14	15	few	TRBJ1-1	CASRAWTAKNTEAFF	TGTGCCAGTCGAGCCTGGACAGCGAAGAACACTGAAGCTTTCTTT
NA	TRBV5-1	13	few	TRBJ1-1	CASSLHGSTEAFF	TGCGCCAGCAGCTTGCACGGGTCCACTGAAGCTTTCTTT
NA	TRBV12-3/TRBV12-4	13	NA	TRBJ2-5	CASSPGKQETQYF	TGTGCCAGCAGTCCCGGGAAACAAGAGACCCAGTACTTC